This TCR beta chain was retrieved from a study of chemoradiotherapy in HPV16-positive cancers. This clone was counted between two and nine times. TCRdb's table, derived via immunoSEQ multiplex PCR, lists solely in-frame clones and lacks some. This table has 13,000 or so clones, around 70% appearing once. The junction had 10 bases not matched to a gene; V was cut back by 6 bases and J by 3 bases. The CDR3 runs 15 residues. CDR1 is LNHDA and CDR2 is SQIVND in the germline V gene (reference sequence). The clonotype comes from a human donor with HPV-associated anogenital cancer. This specimen was acquired from a patient who underwent chemoradiotherapy. This chain uses TRBV19 with TRBJ2-7; TRBD2 agrees at 8 bases. CDR3 bases: TGTGCCAGTAGCCAAGAAGCGGGGGCAAACTACGAGCAGTACTTC. It encodes CASSQEAGANYEQYF.